Shown below are 6 T cell receptor beta chains from a single sample sequenced in a study of blood T cell repertoires in COVID-19. Generated by immunoSEQ multiplex PCR, the TCRdb table keeps only in-frame clones and is missing some. This table holds 150,000 to 200,000 clones, roughly 88% found once. Material for sequencing was PBMCs or T cells enriched from blood (not recorded which). The source is a man between 65 and 79 years old who had been exposed to COVID-19.

The CDR3 sequence is CASSSLLAGASNTGELFF. The CDR3 DNA follows: TGTGCCAGCAGCTCTCTCCTAGCGGGGGCCTCGAACACCGGGGAGCTGTTTTTT. The rearrangement joins TRBV7-6 to TRBJ2-2; TRBD2 matches at 10 bases. CDR1 is SGHVS and CDR2 is FNYEAQ in the germline V gene. Losses at the gene ends were 4 bases for V and 0 bases for J; bases not matched to a gene: 8. CDR3 size: 18 residues.

The CDR3 coding sequence is TGTGCCAGCAGCCAGTTTAATCAGCCCCAGCATTTT. Its protein is CASSQFNQPQHF. This rearrangement joins TRBV28 to TRBJ1-5; D gene unclear. CDR1 is MDHEN, CDR2 SYDVKM, per germline. V lost 6 bases and J lost 4, with 7 bases in between. The CDR3 extends over 12 amino acids.

The CDR3 nucleotides are TGTGCCAGCAGTCCGAGCTATTCTGGAAACACCATATATTTT. This encodes CASSPSYSGNTIYF. The chain carries TRBV2 and TRBJ1-3; D unclear. Germline values: CDR1 SNHLY, CDR2 FYNNEI. This CDR3 is built from 14 residues. V gave up 5 bases and J gave up 1 base, with 9 bases separating them.

The rearrangement joins TRBV7-2 to TRBJ2-1; 13 nucleotides agree with TRBD2. CDR3 length equals 14 residues. V lost 11 bases, J lost 7 bases, and 8 bases stayed unmatched. Germline lookup yields CDR1 SGHTA and CDR2 FQGNSA. The CDR3 spells CASRGTSGANEQFF. DNA of the CDR3: TGTGCCTCAAGAGGGACTAGCGGGGCGAATGAGCAGTTCTTC.

This clone was picked up one time. This chain links TRBV6-5 with TRBJ1-5, with 9 positions matching TRBD1. This CDR3 contains 13 residues. Trimming took 2 bases from V and 15 from J; bases not matched to a gene: 8. The germline gives CDR1 MNHEY, CDR2 SVGAGI. The CDR3 is CASSYGQGTSWHF. In nucleotides, the CDR3 is TGTGCCAGCAGTTACGGACAGGGGACGTCTTGGCATTTT.

The V and J genes are TRBV28 and TRBJ1-3; 8 nucleotides agree with TRBD1. This CDR3 spans 17 amino acids. Losses at the gene ends were 7 bases for V and 0 bases for J; bases not matched to a gene: 11. Looked up from germline, CDR1 is MDHEN and CDR2 is SYDVKM. This CDR3 is CASNQDRASFSGNTIYF. In DNA, the CDR3 is TGTGCCAGCAATCAGGACAGGGCTTCTTTCTCTGGAAACACCATATATTTT.